This TCR beta chain was captured in a study of control samples from healthy donors and cancer patients. Germline loops: CDR1 SGHDN, CDR2 FVKESK. The CDR3 is 16 residues long. V lost 1 base and J 0 bases, leaving 11 bases between the germline ends. Only in-frame clones appear in the TCRdb table, and some are missing; sequencing was by immunoSEQ multiplex PCR. This table holds around 42,000 clones, over 80% found once. This clonotype originated in a man aged 60 to 75 in good health. The source material was blood. The rearrangement uses TRBV14 and TRBJ2-3, with no clear D. CDR3 sequence (DNA): TGTGCCAGCAGCCAAGGGCAGCTTACTAGCACAGATACGCAGTATTTT. This translates into CASSQGQLTSTDTQYF.